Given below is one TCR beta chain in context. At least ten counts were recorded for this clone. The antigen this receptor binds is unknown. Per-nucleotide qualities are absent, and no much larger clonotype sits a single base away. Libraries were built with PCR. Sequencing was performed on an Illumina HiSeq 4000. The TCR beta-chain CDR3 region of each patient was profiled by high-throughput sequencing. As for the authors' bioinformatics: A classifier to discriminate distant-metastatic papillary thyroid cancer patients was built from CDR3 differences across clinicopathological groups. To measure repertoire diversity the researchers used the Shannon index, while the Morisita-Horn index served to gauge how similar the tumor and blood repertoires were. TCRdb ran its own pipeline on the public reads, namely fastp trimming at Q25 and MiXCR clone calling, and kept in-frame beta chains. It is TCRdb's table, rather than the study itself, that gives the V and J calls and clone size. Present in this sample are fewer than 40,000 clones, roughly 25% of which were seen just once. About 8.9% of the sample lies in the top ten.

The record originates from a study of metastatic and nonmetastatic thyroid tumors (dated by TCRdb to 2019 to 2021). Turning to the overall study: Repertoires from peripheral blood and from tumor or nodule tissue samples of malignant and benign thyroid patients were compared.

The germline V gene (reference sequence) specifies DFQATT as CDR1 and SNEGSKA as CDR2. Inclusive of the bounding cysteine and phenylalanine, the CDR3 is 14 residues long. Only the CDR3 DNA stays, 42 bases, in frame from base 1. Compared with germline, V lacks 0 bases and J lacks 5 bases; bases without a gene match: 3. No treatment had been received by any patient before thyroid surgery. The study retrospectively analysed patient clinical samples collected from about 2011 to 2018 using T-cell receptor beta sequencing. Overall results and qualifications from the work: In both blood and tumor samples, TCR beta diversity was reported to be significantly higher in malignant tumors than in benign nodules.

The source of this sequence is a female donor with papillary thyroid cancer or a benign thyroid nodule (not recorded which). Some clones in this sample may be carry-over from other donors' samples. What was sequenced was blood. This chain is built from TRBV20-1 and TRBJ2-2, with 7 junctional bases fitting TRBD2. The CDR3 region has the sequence CSARDQRDTGELFF. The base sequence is TGCAGTGCTAGAGACCAGCGGGATACCGGGGAGCTGTTTTTT.